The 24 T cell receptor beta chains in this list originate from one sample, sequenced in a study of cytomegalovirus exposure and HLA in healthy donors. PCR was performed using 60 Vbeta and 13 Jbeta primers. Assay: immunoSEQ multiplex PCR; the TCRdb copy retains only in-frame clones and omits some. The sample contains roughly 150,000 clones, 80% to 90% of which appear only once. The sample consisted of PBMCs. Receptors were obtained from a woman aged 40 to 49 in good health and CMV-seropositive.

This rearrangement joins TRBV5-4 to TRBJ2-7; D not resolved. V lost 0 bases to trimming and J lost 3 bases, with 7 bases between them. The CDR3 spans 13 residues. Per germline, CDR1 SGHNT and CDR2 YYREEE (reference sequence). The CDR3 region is CASSLGSIYEQYF. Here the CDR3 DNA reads TGTGCCAGCAGCTTGGGGTCTATCTACGAGCAGTACTTC. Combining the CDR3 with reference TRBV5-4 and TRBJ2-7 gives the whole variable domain ETGVTQSPTHLIKTRGQQVTLRCSSQSGHNTVSWYQQALGQGPQFIFQYYREEENGRGNFPPRFSGLQFPNYSSELNVNALELDDSALYLCASSLGSIYEQYFGPGTRLTVT.

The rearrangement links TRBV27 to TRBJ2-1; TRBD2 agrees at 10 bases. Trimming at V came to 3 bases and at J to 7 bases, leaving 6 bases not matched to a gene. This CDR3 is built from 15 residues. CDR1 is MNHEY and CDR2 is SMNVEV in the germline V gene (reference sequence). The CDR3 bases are TGTGCCAGCAGTTTGCTAGCGGGAGTATTTAATGAGCAGTTCTTC. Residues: CASSLLAGVFNEQFF.

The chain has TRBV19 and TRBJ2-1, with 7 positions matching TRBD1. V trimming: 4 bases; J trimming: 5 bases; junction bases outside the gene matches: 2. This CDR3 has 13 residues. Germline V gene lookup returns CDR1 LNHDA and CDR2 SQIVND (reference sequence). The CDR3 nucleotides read TGTGCCAGTAGTAACGACAGGGACAATGAGCAGTTCTTC. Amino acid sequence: CASSNDRDNEQFF.

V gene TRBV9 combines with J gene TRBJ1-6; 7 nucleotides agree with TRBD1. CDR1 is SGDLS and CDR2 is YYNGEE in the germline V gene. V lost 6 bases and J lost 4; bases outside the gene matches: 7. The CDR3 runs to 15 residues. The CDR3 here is CASNTGAQYNSPLHF. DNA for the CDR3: TGTGCCAGCAACACAGGGGCACAATATAATTCACCCCTCCACTTT.

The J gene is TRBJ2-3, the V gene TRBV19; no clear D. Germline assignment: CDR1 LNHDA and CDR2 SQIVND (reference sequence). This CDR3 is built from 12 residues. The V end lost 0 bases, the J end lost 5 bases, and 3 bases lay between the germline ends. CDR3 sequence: CASSIDRDTQYF. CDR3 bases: TGTGCCAGTAGTATAGATAGAGATACGCAGTATTTT.

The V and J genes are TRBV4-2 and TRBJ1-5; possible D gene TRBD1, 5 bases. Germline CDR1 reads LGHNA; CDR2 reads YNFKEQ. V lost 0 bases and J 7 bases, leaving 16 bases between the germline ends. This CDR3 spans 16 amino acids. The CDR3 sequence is CASSQDLGQDGQPQHF. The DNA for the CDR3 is TGTGCCAGCAGCCAAGACTTGGGGCAGGATGGGCAGCCCCAGCATTTT.

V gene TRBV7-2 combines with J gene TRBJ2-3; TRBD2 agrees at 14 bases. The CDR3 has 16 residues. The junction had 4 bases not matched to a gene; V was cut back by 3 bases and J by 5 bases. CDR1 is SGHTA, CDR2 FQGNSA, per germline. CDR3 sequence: CASSLGLAGVEDTQYF. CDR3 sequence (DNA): TGTGCCAGCAGCTTGGGACTAGCGGGAGTGGAAGATACGCAGTATTTT.

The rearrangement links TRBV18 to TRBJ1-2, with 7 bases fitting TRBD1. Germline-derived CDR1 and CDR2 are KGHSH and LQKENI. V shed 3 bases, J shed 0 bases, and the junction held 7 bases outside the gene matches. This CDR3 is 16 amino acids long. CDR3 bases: TGTGCCAGCTCACCCAAAGGGGGCAGAACTAACTATGGCTACACCTTC. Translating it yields CASSPKGGRTNYGYTF.

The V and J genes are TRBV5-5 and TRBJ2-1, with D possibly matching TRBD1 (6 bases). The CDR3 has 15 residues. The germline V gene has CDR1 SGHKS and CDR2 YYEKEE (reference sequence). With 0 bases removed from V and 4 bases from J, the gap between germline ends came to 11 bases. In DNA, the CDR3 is TGTGCCAGCAGCTTGGTCCAGGGGCAGTACAATGAGCAGTTCTTC. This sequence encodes CASSLVQGQYNEQFF.

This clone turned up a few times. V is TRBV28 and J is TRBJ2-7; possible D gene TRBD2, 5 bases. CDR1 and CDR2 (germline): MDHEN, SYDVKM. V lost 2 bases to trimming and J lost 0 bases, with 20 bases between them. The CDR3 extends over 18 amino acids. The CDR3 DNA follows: TGTGCCAGCAGTTTACTTTACAGATGGGGAGACGGCTCCTACGAGCAGTACTTC. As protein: CASSLLYRWGDGSYEQYF.

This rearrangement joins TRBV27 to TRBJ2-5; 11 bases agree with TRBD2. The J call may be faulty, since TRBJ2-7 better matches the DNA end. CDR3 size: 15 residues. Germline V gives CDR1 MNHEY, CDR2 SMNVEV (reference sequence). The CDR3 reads CASRVAGGPAYEQYF. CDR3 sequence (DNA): TGTGCCAGCAGGGTAGCGGGAGGGCCCGCCTACGAGCAGTACTTC.

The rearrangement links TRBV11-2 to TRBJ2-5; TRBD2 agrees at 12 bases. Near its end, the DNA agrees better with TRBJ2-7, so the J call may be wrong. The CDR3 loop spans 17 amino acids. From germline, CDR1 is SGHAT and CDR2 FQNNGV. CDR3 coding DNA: TGTGCCAGCAGCGGAACTAGCGGGGGGCCTGTCTCCTACGAGCAGTACTTC. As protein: CASSGTSGGPVSYEQYF.

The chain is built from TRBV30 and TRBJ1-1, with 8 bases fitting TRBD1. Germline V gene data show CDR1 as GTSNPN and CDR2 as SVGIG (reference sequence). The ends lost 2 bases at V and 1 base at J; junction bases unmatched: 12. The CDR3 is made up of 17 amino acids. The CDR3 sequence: CAWSLAGQGRGNTEAFF. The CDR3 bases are TGTGCCTGGAGTCTCGCCGGACAGGGTAGGGGGAACACTGAAGCTTTCTTT.

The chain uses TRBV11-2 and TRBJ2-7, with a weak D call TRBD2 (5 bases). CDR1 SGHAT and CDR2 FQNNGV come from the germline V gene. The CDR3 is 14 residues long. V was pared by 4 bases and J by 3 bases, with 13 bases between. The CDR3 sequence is CASSSTDGNYEQYF. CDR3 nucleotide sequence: TGTGCCAGCAGCTCTACCGACGGGAACTACGAGCAGTACTTC.

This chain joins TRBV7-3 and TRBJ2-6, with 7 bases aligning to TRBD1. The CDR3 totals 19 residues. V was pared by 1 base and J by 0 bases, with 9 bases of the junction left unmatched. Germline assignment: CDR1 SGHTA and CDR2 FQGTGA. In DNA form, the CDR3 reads TGTGCCAGCAGCTTAATTGGGACAGCTCCCGGCTCTGGGGCCAACGTCCTGACTTTC. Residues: CASSLIGTAPGSGANVLTF.

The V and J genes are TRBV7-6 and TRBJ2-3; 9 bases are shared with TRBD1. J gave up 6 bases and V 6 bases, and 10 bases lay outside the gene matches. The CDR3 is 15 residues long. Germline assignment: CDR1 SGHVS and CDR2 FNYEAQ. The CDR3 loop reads CASRPGTGTGDTQYF. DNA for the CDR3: TGTGCCAGCAGGCCCGGGACAGGGACAGGGGATACGCAGTATTTT.

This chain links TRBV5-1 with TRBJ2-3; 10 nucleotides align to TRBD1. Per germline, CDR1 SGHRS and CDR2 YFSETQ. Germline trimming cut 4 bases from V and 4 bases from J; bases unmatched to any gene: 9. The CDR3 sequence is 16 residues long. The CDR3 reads CASSRSGTGEADTQYF. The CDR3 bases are TGCGCCAGCAGCAGATCCGGGACAGGGGAAGCAGATACGCAGTATTTT.

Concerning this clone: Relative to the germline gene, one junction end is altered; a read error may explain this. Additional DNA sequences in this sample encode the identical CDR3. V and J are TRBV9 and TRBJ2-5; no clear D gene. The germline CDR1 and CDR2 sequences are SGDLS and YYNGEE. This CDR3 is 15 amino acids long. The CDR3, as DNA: TGTGCCAGCAGTGTAGGAACGGTACTTGGAGAGACCCAGTACTTC. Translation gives CASSVGTVLGETQYF.

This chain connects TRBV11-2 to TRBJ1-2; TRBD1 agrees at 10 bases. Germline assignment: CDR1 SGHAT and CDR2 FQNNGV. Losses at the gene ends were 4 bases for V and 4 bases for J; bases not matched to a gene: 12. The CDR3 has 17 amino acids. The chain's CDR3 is CASSWDPGQGTFYGYTF. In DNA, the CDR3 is TGTGCCAGCAGCTGGGACCCGGGACAGGGGACCTTCTATGGCTACACCTTC.

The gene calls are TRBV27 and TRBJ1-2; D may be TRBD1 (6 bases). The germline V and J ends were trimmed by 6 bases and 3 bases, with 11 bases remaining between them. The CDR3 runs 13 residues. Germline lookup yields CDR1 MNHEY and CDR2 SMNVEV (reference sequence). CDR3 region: CASSLGQYYGYTF. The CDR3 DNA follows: TGTGCCAGCAGCTTAGGACAGTACTATGGCTACACCTTC.

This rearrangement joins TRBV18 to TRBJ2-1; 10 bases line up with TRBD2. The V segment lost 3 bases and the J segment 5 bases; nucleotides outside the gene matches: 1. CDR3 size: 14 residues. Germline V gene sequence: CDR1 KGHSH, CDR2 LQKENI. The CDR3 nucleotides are TGTGCCAGCTCACCCGGGACTAGCGACAATGAGCAGTTCTTC. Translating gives CASSPGTSDNEQFF.

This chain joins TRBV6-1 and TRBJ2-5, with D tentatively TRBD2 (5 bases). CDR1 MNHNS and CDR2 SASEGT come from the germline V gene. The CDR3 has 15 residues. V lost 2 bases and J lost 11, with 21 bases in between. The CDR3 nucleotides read TGTGCCAGCAGTGAAAGATTGATAGGGTGGGGAGAGCAGTACTTC. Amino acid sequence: CASSERLIGWGEQYF.

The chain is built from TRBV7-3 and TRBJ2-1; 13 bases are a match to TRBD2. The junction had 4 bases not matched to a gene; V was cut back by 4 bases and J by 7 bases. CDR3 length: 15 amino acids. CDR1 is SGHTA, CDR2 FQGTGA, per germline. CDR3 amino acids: CASSSGLAGVNEQFF. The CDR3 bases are TGTGCCAGCAGCTCCGGACTAGCGGGAGTTAATGAGCAGTTCTTC.

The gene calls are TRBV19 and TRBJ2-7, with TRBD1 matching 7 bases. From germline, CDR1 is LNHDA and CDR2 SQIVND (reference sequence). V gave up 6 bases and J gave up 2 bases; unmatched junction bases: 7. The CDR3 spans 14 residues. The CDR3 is CASRQRDSTYEQYF. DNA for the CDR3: TGTGCCAGTAGGCAACGGGACAGCACCTACGAGCAGTACTTC.